These 20 T cell receptor beta chains came from one sample sequenced in a study of T-cell reconstitution after alpha-beta-depleted transplantation in children. Preparation of the TCRbeta library used unique molecular identifiers. MiXCR was run by TCRdb on the PCR reads, yielding one entry per CDR3 protein. The profile shows around 340,000 distinct CDR3 sequences, 10% to 15% of them singletons. The sample in question was PBMCs, obtained from the stem cell graft. The source is a human donor who donated a stem cell graft to a child with Fanconi anemia.

The genes are TRBV5-5 and TRBJ2-7; TRBD1 agrees at 8 bases. Trimming took 0 bases from V and 2 from J; bases not matched to a gene: 7. Germline V gene data show CDR1 as SGHKS and CDR2 as YYEKEE (reference sequence). The CDR3 has 16 amino acids. The CDR3 spells CASSLGFGTGTYEQYF. DNA for the CDR3: TGTGCCAGCAGCTTGGGGTTCGGGACAGGCACCTACGAGCAGTACTTC.

This chain joins TRBV29-1 and TRBJ1-5; the D gene is possibly TRBD1 (5 bases). The CDR3 is made up of 14 amino acids. Germline values: CDR1 SQVTM, CDR2 ANQGSEA. Trimming pared 2 bases from V and 6 bases from J, leaving 14 bases between. CDR3 region: CSVESEGKGQPQHF. The CDR3 bases are TGCAGCGTTGAAAGTGAGGGGAAGGGTCAGCCCCAGCATTTT. The full variable domain, rest sourced from reference TRBV29-1 and TRBJ1-5, is SAVISQKPSRDICQRGTSLTIQCQVDSQVTMMFWYRQQPGQSLTLIATANQGSEATYESGFVIDKFPISRPNLTFSTLTVSNMSPEDSSIYLCSVESEGKGQPQHFGDGTRLSIL.

The chain is built from TRBV20-1 and TRBJ2-5; 7 positions match TRBD1. V dropped 3 bases and J dropped 7; count of bases not matched to a gene: 8. The CDR3 contains 13 residues. CDR1 and CDR2 from the germline V gene are DFQATT and SNEGSKA (reference sequence). This chain's CDR3 is CSASNRQGRTQYF. Written as DNA, the CDR3 is TGCAGTGCTAGTAATAGACAGGGCAGGACCCAGTACTTC.

In its sample, this clonotype was seen a few times. V and J are TRBV6-1 and TRBJ1-2; no firm D call. The CDR3 sequence is 16 residues long. The germline gives CDR1 MNHNS, CDR2 SASEGT. With 2 bases removed from V and 0 bases from J, the gap between germline ends came to 13 bases. The CDR3 region is CASSENLPSANYGYTF. CDR3 sequence (DNA): TGTGCCAGCAGTGAAAACTTACCATCGGCTAACTATGGCTACACCTTC.

This clonotype was recorded many times. The rearrangement links TRBV7-8 to TRBJ2-1, with 8 positions matching TRBD1. Looked up from germline, CDR1 is SGHVS and CDR2 is FQNEAQ. V dropped 0 bases and J dropped 6; count of bases not matched to a gene: 4. The CDR3 has 15 residues. The CDR3 nucleotides are TGTGCCAGCAGCTTAGCGGCAGGGGGCTTCAATGAGCAGTTCTTC. It translates to CASSLAAGGFNEQFF.

Many counts were recorded for this clonotype. The chain carries TRBV20-1 and TRBJ2-2, with D tentatively TRBD1 (5 bases). The germline V and J ends were trimmed by 3 bases and 2 bases, with 13 bases remaining between them. The CDR3 covers 15 residues. CDR1 and CDR2 (germline): DFQATT, SNEGSKA (reference sequence). CDR3 region: CSARANRQNTGELFF. DNA of the CDR3: TGCAGTGCTAGGGCAAACAGGCAAAACACCGGGGAGCTGTTTTTT.

This clonotype was found a few times. The chain recombines TRBV12-3 or TRBV12-4 with TRBJ2-2; D perhaps matches TRBD1 (5 bases). Between the trimmed V and J ends, which lost 5 bases and 6 bases, there was a span of 16 bases. The CDR3 loop spans 15 amino acids. CDR3: CASSLVGAGPGELFF. The CDR3 bases are TGTGCCAGCAGTCTAGTTGGGGCAGGACCCGGGGAGCTGTTTTTT.

The chain has TRBV30 and TRBJ2-5, with D possibly matching TRBD2 (7 bases). Germline lookup yields CDR1 GTSNPN and CDR2 SVGIG (reference sequence). This CDR3 has 13 residues. The V end lost 4 bases, the J end lost 7 bases, and 16 bases lay between the germline ends. The CDR3: CAWTSGGFGTQYF. CDR3 DNA sequence: TGTGCCTGGACTTCGGGGGGCTTCGGGACCCAGTACTTC. The entire variable domain, with the rest obtained from reference TRBV30 and TRBJ2-5, is as follows: SQTIHQWPATLVQPVGSPLSLECTVEGTSNPNLYWYRQAAGRGLQLLFYSVGIGQISSEVPQNLSASRPQDRQFILSSKKLLLSDSGFYLCAWTSGGFGTQYFGPGTRLLVL.

This chain's CDR3 is CASSYSGQGSYGYTF. CDR3 in DNA: TGTGCCAGCAGTTACTCAGGACAGGGCAGCTATGGCTACACCTTC. J is TRBJ1-2 and V is TRBV6-5; 8 bases align to TRBD1. This CDR3 spans 15 amino acids. The V and J ends lost 0 bases and 4 bases, in that order; junction bases with no gene match: 4. Germline V CDR1 and CDR2: MNHEY, SVGAGI.

In its sample, this clonotype was seen a few times. The V and J genes are TRBV24-1 and TRBJ2-1, with D perhaps matching TRBD1 (7 bases). The germline V gene has CDR1 KGHDR and CDR2 SFDVKD. V was shortened by 5 bases and J by 7 bases, with 14 bases between the two germline ends. CDR3 length: 14 amino acids. CDR3 DNA sequence: TGTGCCACCAGTGCCACGACAGGGAGGAATGAGCAGTTCTTC. This encodes CATSATTGRNEQFF.

The rearrangement joins TRBV30 to TRBJ2-7, with D unclear. Trimming took 2 bases from V and 3 from J, leaving 11 bases between them. CDR1 GTSNPN and CDR2 SVGIG come from the germline V gene (reference sequence). The CDR3 is 13 residues long. DNA for the CDR3: TGTGCCTGGAGTTCTAACAGCCTCTACGAGCAGTACTTC. Amino acids: CAWSSNSLYEQYF.

This clonotype appeared a few times. Sequence at one end of the junction differs from germline and may be a read error. V usage is TRBV20-1 and J usage is TRBJ1-1, with 10 positions matching TRBD1. Germline values: CDR1 DFQATT, CDR2 SNEGSKA (reference sequence). The CDR3 totals 15 residues. The CDR3 region is CSAALPGTGAREASF. For the CDR3, the DNA is TGCAGTGCCGCCTTACCAGGGACAGGGGCAAGGGAAGCTTCCTTT.

The CDR3 loop is CATVKNTGELFF. The CDR3 DNA follows: TGTGCCACCGTTAAGAACACCGGGGAGCTGTTTTTT. The chain has TRBV28 and TRBJ2-2, with no clear D. The CDR3 runs 12 residues. Germline V gene data show CDR1 as MDHEN and CDR2 as SYDVKM. V was clipped by 10 bases and J by 1 base, with 7 bases between them.

The chain combines TRBV5-1 with TRBJ2-7; TRBD1 matches at 9 bases. V was clipped by 4 bases and J by 6 bases; unmatched bases: 8. Per germline, CDR1 SGHRS and CDR2 YFSETQ. The CDR3 is 14 residues long. The CDR3 protein is CASSAATTGGEQYF. CDR3 sequence (DNA): TGCGCCAGCAGCGCCGCGACGACAGGGGGCGAGCAGTACTTC.

The V call is TRBV5-6, the J call TRBJ1-6, with D maybe TRBD1 (5 bases). There are 14 residues in the CDR3. Germline CDR1 reads SGHDT; CDR2 reads YYEEEE. The ends were cut back, 4 bases at V and 9 bases at J, with 14 bases in the middle. The CDR3 coding sequence is TGTGCCAGCAGCGGACTACAGGATTCTTCACCCCTCCACTTT. Protein product: CASSGLQDSSPLHF.

Ten or more counts support this clonotype. The chain uses TRBV6-4 and TRBJ1-6; D not resolved. V gave up 3 bases and J gave up 9 bases, with 12 bases separating them. This CDR3 has 14 residues. CDR1 MRHNA and CDR2 SNTAGT come from the germline V gene. Here the CDR3 DNA reads TGTGCCAGCAGTGAGTGGGGATTGAGTTCACCCCTCCACTTT. Its protein product is CASSEWGLSSPLHF.

The chain links TRBV5-1 to TRBJ2-2; TRBD2 aligns across 7 bases. J lost 2 bases, V lost 8 bases, and 6 bases had no gene match. Germline assignment: CDR1 SGHRS and CDR2 YFSETQ. This CDR3 contains 14 residues. Written as DNA, the CDR3 is TGCGCCAGTATTAGCGGGTCAAACACCGGGGAGCTGTTTTTT. It is translated as CASISGSNTGELFF.

This rearrangement joins TRBV2 to TRBJ2-7; either TRBD1 or TRBD2 may supply D (5 bases each). V was pared by 1 base and J by 3 bases, with 13 bases between. Germline CDR1 is SNHLY and CDR2 is FYNNEI. The CDR3 loop spans 15 amino acids. In DNA, the CDR3 is TGTGCCAGCAGTGAAGGGGGGTACTCTGGCTACGAGCAGTACGTC. Its protein product is CASSEGGYSGYEQYV.

The chain couples TRBV7-8 to TRBJ1-5; D unclear. Trimming stripped 4 bases from V and 11 bases from J, with 12 bases between. CDR3 length: 12 amino acids. Per germline, CDR1 SGHVS and CDR2 FQNEAQ. CDR3 sequence reads: CASSSRSESQHF. CDR3 nucleotide sequence: TGTGCCAGCAGCTCCCGCTCAGAGTCCCAGCATTTT. Drawing the rest from reference TRBV7-8 and TRBJ1-5, the complete variable domain is GAGVSQSPRYKVAKRGQDVALRCDPISGHVSLFWYQQALGQGPEFLTYFQNEAQLDKSGLPSDRFFAERPEGSVSTLKIQRTQQEDSAVYLCASSSRSESQHFGDGTRLSIL.

The chain uses TRBV5-1 and TRBJ2-6; the D gene is possibly TRBD1 (6 bases). V was trimmed by 0 bases and J by 0 bases, leaving 16 bases between them. The CDR3 runs 19 residues. Germline V gene sequence: CDR1 SGHRS, CDR2 YFSETQ. CDR3 protein: CASSLGPTGLSSGANVLTF. In DNA form, the CDR3 reads TGCGCCAGCAGCTTGGGGCCGACAGGCTTGAGCTCTGGGGCCAACGTCCTGACTTTC.